This T cell receptor beta chain was retrieved from a study of tumor-infiltrating lymphocytes in primary liver carcinoma. At the level of the study: Tumors were staged T1-T3 N0M0 and measured about 4 to 11 cm across. General observations from the study: The use of bulk unsorted samples meant that CD4+ and CD8+ repertoires were not compared. In tumor-adjacent and tumor-blood pairs, overlap was lower than in tumor region pairs.

The V gene lost 6 bases and the J gene lost 5 bases, with 13 bases spanning the gap. The germline CDR1 and CDR2 sequences are LGHNA and YNFKEQ. This CDR3 is 14 amino acids long. TCR beta cDNA came from about 470 ng total RNA, primed with a constant-region primer. Investigators got TCR beta libraries out of three nested multiplex PCR rounds, done with slightly modified ARM-PCR. Primers for the first two PCR rounds were TRBV1-TRBV30 forward primers and a C-beta reverse primer (approximately 10 cycles per round). In TCRdb, the multiplex PCR reads were re-called with MiXCR into one record per CDR3 protein. The top ten hold more than 15% of the sample, which has about 320,000 distinct CDR3 sequences, roughly 60% seen once. This clonotype was observed many times. The antigen is undetermined. Blood RNA came from unsorted whole blood; germline DNA was also extracted.

J is TRBJ2-2 and V is TRBV4-2; possible D gene TRBD2, 6 bases. This TCR was sampled from a woman aged 25 to 39 with primary liver carcinoma and hepatitis B virus infection. The source material was peripheral blood. The DNA for the CDR3 is TGTGCCAGCAGGCTGGAGGGCGTAACCGGGGAGCTGTTTTTT. It codes for CASRLEGVTGELFF.